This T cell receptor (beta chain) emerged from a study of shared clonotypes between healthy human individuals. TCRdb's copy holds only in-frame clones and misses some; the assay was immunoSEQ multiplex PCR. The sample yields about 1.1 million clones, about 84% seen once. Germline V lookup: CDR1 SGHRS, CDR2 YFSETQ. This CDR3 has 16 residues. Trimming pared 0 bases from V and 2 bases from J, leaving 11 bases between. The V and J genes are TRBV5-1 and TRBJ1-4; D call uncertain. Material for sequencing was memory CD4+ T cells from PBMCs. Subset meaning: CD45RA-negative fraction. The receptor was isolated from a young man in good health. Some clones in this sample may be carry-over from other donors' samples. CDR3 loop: CASSLEVGVTNEKLFF. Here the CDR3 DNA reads TGCGCCAGCAGCTTGGAAGTCGGAGTCACTAATGAAAAACTGTTTTTT.